This entry lists 18 T cell receptor beta chains sequenced from one sample in a study of human CD8 memory T cell subsets. Generation of TCR beta libraries used UMI-labeled 5' RACE. TCRdb reanalyzed the 5' RACE reads and collapses them to one entry per CDR3 protein, without DNA. Its listing shows some 8,000 distinct CDR3 sequences. Sequences were obtained from CD8+ T cells from PBMCs. The source is a human donor in good health.

The chain uses TRBV6-4 and TRBJ2-5; checking the TCRdb D call of TRBD1 is not possible without DNA. Per the germline V gene, CDR1 is MRHNA and CDR2 is SNTAGT. The CDR3 runs to 15 residues. The CDR3 loop is CASSEDDRGQETQYF.

This sequence joins TRBV28 and TRBJ2-5. The germline V gene encodes CDR1 MDHEN and CDR2 SYDVKM. The length of the CDR3 is 11 residues. Here the CDR3 reads CASTERETQYF. The full variable domain, completed using reference TRBV28 and TRBJ2-5, is DVKVTQSSRYLVKRTGEKVFLECVQDMDHENMFWYRQDPGLGLRLIYFSYDVKMKEKGDIPEGYSVSREKKERFSLILESASTNQTSMYLCASTERETQYFGPGTRLLVL.

The CDR3: CASSALPSAHSYNEQFF. The chain links TRBV19 to TRBJ2-1; TCRdb's D call, TRBD2, is unchecked because there is no DNA. This CDR3 is 17 amino acids long. CDR1 and CDR2 (germline): LNHDA, SQIVND (reference sequence).

This chain joins TRBV27 and TRBJ2-1; lacking DNA, the TRBD1 call made by TCRdb goes unchecked. This CDR3 spans 12 amino acids. Germline V gene lookup returns CDR1 MNHEY and CDR2 SMNVEV (reference sequence). CDR3 residues: CASSTGQDEQFF.

The chain couples TRBV2 to TRBJ2-7. This CDR3 has 14 amino acids. Germline V gives CDR1 SNHLY, CDR2 FYNNEI. The CDR3: CASSDRGPLNEQYF.

This rearrangement joins TRBV7-9 to TRBJ2-1; TCRdb picks TRBD1, but there is no DNA to check that call. This CDR3 region has 11 residues. From germline, CDR1 is SEHNR and CDR2 FQNEAQ (reference sequence). CDR3 region: CASGPAPSLFF.

V is TRBV5-1 and J is TRBJ2-7; TCRdb's D gene call, TRBD1, goes unchecked for lack of DNA. The CDR3 loop spans 16 amino acids. CDR1 SGHRS and CDR2 YFSETQ come from the germline V gene. CDR3: CASTGGQFSTPYEQYF.

V and J are TRBV7-9 and TRBJ2-2; TCRdb indicates TRBD2, and absent DNA this call remains unverified. CDR1 and CDR2 (germline): SEHNR, FQNEAQ (reference sequence). This CDR3 comprises 15 residues. The CDR3 protein is CASSTSGGVTGELFF.

The V gene is TRBV3-1, the J gene TRBJ2-7; TCRdb outputs TRBD1, but without DNA this stays unchecked. The germline CDR1 and CDR2 sequences are LGHDT and YNNKEL (reference sequence). This CDR3 has 16 residues. CDR3 amino acids: CASSPKVGQGLPEQYF.

V usage is TRBV6-5 and J usage is TRBJ2-2; with no DNA, the TCRdb D assignment of TRBD1 cannot be verified. Germline V gives CDR1 MNHEY, CDR2 SVGAGI. CDR3 length: 12 amino acids. The chain's CDR3 is CASRQGPGELFF.

The V call is TRBV27, the J call TRBJ2-3; no DNA is available, so the TRBD1 call from TCRdb remains unchecked. CDR1 is MNHEY and CDR2 is SMNVEV in the germline V gene (reference sequence). The CDR3 is 16 amino acids. The CDR3 sequence: CASSPGQGAVTDTQYF.

Considering frequency, this clonotype is medium-sized. The CDR3 sequence is CASSSREFYLEQYF. This chain uses TRBV7-9 with TRBJ2-7; lacking DNA, the TRBD2 call made by TCRdb goes unchecked. Germline lookup yields CDR1 SEHNR and CDR2 FQNEAQ (reference sequence). The CDR3 length is 14 residues.

This chain uses TRBV5-1 with TRBJ2-7; lacking DNA, the TRBD1 call made by TCRdb goes unchecked. Germline-derived CDR1 and CDR2 are SGHRS and YFSETQ. The CDR3 covers 14 residues. This CDR3 is CASSLDRWGGEQYF.

The chain employs TRBV2 and TRBJ2-1; TCRdb's D gene call, TRBD2, goes unchecked for lack of DNA. The CDR3 contains 13 residues. The V gene's germline CDR1 is SNHLY and CDR2 FYNNEI. The CDR3 loop is CASSEILADEQFF.

CDR3 in amino acids: CASSLRDLQVMNTEAFF. The rearrangement uses TRBV5-5 and TRBJ1-1. The CDR3 has 17 residues. The V gene's germline CDR1 is SGHKS and CDR2 YYEKEE (reference sequence). The complete variable domain, with remaining parts taken from reference TRBV5-5 and TRBJ1-1, reads DAGVTQSPTHLIKTRGQQVTLRCSPISGHKSVSWYQQVLGQGPQFIFQYYEKEERGRGNFPDRFSARQFPNYSSELNVNALLLGDSALYLCASSLRDLQVMNTEAFFGQGTRLTVV.

The chain joins TRBV12-3 or TRBV12-4 to TRBJ1-1. The CDR3 covers 13 residues. CDR3 sequence reads: CASSSGPSTEAFF.

V usage is TRBV5-4 and J usage is TRBJ1-4. Germline CDR1 is SGHNT and CDR2 is YYREEE (reference sequence). The CDR3 runs 11 residues. The CDR3 region is CASSLGEKLFF.

The J gene is TRBJ2-5, the V gene TRBV15; the D gene TCRdb calls, TRBD2, cannot be checked with no DNA. Germline-derived CDR1 and CDR2 are LNHNV and YYDKDF (reference sequence). CDR3 size: 15 residues. The CDR3 here is CATSGGLAGFETQYF.